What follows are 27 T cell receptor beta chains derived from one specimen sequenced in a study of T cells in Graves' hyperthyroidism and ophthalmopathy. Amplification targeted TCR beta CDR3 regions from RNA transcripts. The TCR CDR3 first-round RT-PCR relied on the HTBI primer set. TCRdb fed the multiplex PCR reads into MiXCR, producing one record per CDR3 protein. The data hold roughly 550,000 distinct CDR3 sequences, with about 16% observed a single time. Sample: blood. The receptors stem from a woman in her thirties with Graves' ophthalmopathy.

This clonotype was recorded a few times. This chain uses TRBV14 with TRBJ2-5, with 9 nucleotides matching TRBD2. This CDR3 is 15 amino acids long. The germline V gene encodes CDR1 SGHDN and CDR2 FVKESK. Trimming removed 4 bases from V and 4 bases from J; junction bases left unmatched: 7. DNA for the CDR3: TGTGCCAGCAGCCCCTTAGCGGGAGTGAGAGAGACCCAGTACTTC. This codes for CASSPLAGVRETQYF.

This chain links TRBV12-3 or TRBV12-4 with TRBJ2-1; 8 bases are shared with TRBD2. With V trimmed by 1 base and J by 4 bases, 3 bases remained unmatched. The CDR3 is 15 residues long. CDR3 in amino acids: CASSLGVAGYNEQFF. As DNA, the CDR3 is TGTGCCAGCAGTTTAGGGGTAGCGGGATACAATGAGCAGTTCTTC.

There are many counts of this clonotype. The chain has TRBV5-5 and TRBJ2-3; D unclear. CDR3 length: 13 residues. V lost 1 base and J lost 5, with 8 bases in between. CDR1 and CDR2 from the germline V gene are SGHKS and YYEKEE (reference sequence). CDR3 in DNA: TGTGCCAGCAGCTTGATTGTCGAAGATACGCAGTATTTT. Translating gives CASSLIVEDTQYF.

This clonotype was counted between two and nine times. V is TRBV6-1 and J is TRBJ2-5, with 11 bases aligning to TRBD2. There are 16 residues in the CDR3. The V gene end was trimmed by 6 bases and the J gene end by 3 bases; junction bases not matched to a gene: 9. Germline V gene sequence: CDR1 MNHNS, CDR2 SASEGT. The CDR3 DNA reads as TGTGCCAGCAGCCCTAACTCTAGCGGGAGGAAAGAGACCCAGTACTTC. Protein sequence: CASSPNSSGRKETQYF.

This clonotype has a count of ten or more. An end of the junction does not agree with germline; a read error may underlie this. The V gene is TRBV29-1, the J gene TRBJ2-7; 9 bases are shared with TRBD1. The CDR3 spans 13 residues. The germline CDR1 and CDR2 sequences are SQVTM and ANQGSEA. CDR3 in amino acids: CSVEGDRADEQYF. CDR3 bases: TGCAGCGTCGAAGGGGACAGGGCGGACGAGCAGTACTTC.

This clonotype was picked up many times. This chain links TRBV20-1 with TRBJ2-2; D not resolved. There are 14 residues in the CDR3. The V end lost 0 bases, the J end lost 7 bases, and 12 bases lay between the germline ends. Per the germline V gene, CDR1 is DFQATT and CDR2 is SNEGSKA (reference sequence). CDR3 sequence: CSARDGVTGGELFF. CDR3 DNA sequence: TGCAGTGCTAGAGACGGAGTAACGGGCGGGGAGCTGTTTTTT.

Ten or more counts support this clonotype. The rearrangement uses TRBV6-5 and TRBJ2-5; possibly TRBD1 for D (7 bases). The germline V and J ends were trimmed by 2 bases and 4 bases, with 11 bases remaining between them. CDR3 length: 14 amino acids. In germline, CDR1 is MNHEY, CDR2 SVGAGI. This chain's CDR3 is CASSYGGTVETQYF. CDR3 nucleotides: TGTGCCAGCAGTTACGGGGGGACAGTAGAGACCCAGTACTTC.

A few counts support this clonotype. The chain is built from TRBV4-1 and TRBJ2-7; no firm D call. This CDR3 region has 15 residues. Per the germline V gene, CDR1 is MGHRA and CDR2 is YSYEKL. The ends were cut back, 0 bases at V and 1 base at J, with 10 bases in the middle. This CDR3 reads CASSQDAPSSYEQYF. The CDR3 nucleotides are TGCGCCAGCAGCCAAGATGCCCCTTCTTCCTACGAGCAGTACTTC.

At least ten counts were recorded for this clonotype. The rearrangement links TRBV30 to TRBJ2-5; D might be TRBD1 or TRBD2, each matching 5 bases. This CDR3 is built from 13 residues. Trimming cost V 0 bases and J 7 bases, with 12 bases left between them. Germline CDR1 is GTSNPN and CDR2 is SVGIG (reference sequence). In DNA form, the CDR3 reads TGTGCCTGGAGTGTAGGGGCTCGGGGGACCCAGTACTTC. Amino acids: CAWSVGARGTQYF.

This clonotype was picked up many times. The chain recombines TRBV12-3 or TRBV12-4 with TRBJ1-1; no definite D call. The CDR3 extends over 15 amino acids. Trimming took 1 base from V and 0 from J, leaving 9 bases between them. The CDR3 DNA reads TGTGCCAGCAGTTTAGGGGCGGCCTTGAACACTGAAGCTTTCTTT. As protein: CASSLGAALNTEAFF.

The CDR3 DNA follows: TGTGCCAGCAGCTCCCACGCCTGGGGCAATCAGCCCCAGCATTTT. Translation gives CASSSHAWGNQPQHF. The chain carries TRBV5-6 and TRBJ1-5; D not resolved. Trimming removed 3 bases from V and 2 bases from J, with 12 bases in between. Germline V lookup: CDR1 SGHDT, CDR2 YYEEEE. The CDR3 has 15 amino acids.

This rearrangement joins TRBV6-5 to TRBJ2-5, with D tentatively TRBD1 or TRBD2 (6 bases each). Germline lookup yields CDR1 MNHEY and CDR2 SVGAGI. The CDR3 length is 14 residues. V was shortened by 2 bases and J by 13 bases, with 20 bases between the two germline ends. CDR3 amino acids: CASSYGTLIQGSYF. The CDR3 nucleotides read TGTGCCAGCAGTTACGGGACTCTTATACAGGGCTCGTACTTC.

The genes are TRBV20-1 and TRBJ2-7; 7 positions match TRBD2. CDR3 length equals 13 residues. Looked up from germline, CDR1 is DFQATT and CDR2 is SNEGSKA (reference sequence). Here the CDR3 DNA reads TGCAGCGTCGAAAGGACTAGCTCCTACGAGCAGTACTTC. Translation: CSVERTSSYEQYF.

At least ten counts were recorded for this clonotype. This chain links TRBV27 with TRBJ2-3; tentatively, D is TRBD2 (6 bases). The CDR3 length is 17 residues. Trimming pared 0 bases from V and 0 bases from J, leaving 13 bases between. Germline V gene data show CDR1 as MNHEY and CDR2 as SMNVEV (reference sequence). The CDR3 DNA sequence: TGTGCCAGCAGTTTATCCTCCTCGGACTACAGCACAGATACGCAGTATTTT. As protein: CASSLSSSDYSTDTQYF.

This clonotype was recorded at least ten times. This CDR3 is CASSPRGLSYEQYF. CDR3 bases: TGTGCCAGCAGTCCGAGGGGACTGTCCTACGAGCAGTACTTC. The chain carries TRBV27 and TRBJ2-7; TRBD2 is a possible D gene (6 bases). The CDR3 runs to 14 residues. The germline V gene encodes CDR1 MNHEY and CDR2 SMNVEV (reference sequence). V was cut by 5 bases and J by 1 base, with 12 bases left in between.

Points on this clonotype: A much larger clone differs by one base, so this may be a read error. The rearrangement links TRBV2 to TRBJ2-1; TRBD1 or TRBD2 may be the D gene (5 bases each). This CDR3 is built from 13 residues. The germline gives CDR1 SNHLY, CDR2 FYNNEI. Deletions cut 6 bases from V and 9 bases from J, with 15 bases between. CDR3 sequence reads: CASRVAPGGEQFF. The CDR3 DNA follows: TGTGCCAGCAGGGTAGCGCCTGGGGGTGAGCAGTTCTTC.

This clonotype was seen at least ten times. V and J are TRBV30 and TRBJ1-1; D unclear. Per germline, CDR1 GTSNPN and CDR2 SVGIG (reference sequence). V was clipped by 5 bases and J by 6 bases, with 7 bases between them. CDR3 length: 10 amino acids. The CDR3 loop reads CAWAGAEAFF. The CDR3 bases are TGTGCCTGGGCGGGTGCTGAAGCTTTCTTT.

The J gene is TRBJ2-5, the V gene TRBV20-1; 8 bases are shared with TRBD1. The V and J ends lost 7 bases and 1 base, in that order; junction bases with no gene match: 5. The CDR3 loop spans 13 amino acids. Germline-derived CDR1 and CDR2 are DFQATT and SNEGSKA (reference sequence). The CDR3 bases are TGCAGTGTAAGGACAGGGATCCAAGAGACCCAGTACTTC. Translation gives CSVRTGIQETQYF.

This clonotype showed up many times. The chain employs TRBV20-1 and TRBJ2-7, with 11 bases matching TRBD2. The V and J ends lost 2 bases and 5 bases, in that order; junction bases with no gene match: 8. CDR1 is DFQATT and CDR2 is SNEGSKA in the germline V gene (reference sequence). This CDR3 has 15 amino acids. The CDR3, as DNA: TGCAGTGCTAGATTTATAGCGGGAGGGGTACACGAGCAGTACTTC. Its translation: CSARFIAGGVHEQYF.

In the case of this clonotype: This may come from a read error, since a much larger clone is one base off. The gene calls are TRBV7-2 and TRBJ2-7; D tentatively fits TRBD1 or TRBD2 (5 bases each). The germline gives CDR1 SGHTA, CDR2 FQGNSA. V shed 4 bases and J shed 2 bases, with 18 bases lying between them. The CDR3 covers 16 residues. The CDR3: CASSYLTGRPTYEQYF. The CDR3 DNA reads TGTGCCAGCAGCTATCTAACGGGGCGGCCTACCTACGAGCAGTACTTC.

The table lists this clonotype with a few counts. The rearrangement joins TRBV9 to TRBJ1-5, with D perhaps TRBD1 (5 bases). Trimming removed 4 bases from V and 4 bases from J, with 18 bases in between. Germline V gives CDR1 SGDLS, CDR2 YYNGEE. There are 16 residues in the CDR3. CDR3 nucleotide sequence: TGTGCCAGCAGCCTGGGGCGGGGGGAAGGGAATCAGCCCCAGCATTTT. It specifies CASSLGRGEGNQPQHF.

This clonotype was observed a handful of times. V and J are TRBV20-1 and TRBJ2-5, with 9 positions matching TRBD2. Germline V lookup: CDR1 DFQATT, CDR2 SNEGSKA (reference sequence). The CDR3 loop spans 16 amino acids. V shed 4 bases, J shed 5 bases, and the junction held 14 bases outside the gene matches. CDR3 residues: CSAKIAGVSLAETQYF. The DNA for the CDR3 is TGCAGTGCTAAGATAGCGGGAGTAAGTTTGGCGGAGACCCAGTACTTC.

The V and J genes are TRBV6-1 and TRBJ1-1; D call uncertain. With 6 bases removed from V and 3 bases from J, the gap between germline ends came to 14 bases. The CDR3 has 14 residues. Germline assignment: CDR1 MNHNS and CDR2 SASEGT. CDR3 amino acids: CASSPMAADTEAFF. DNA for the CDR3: TGTGCCAGCAGCCCAATGGCGGCCGACACTGAAGCTTTCTTT.

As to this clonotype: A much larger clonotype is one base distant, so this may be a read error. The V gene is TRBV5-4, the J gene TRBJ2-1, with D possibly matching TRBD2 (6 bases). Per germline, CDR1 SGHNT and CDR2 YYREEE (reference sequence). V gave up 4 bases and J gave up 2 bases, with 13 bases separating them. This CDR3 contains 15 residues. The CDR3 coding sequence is TGTGCCAGCAGCCACCCCGGGAGCCCCTACAATGAGCAGTTCTTC. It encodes CASSHPGSPYNEQFF. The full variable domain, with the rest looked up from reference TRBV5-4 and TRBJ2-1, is ETGVTQSPTHLIKTRGQQVTLRCSSQSGHNTVSWYQQALGQGPQFIFQYYREEENGRGNFPPRFSGLQFPNYSSELNVNALELDDSALYLCASSHPGSPYNEQFFGPGTRLTVL.

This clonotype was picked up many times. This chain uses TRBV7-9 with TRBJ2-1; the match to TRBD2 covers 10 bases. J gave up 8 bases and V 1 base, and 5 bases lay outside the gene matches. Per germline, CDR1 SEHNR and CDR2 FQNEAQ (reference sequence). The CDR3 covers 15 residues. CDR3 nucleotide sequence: TGTGCCAGCAGCTTAGGAGCGGGAGGGCCCTATGAGCAGTTCTTC. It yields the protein CASSLGAGGPYEQFF. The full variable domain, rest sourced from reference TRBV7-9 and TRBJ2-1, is DTGVSQNPRHKITKRGQNVTFRCDPISEHNRLYWYRQTLGQGPEFLTYFQNEAQLEKSRLLSDRFSAERPKGSFSTLEIQRTEQGDSAMYLCASSLGAGGPYEQFFGPGTRLTVL.

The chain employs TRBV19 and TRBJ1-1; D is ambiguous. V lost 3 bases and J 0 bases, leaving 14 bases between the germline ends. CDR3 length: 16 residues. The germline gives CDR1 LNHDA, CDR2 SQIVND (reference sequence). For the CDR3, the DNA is TGTGCCAGTAGTATGGGCCGGAGCCGATTGAACACTGAAGCTTTCTTT. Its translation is CASSMGRSRLNTEAFF.

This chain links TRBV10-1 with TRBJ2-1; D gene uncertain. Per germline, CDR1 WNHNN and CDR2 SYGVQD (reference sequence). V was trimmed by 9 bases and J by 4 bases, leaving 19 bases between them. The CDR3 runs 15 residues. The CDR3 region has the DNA TGCGCCAGGGCAAGACTGAAAAATCTGTACAATGAGCAGTTCTTC. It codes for CARARLKNLYNEQFF.